These 19 T cell receptor beta chains came from one sample sequenced in a study of T cell repertoires in cytomegalovirus infection. TCRdb fed the reads into MiXCR, producing one record per CDR3 protein. The sample lists 630,000 or so distinct CDR3 sequences, roughly 26% seen once, with 6.5% to 10% in the top ten. Specimen: CD8+ T cells from PBMCs. These receptors all stem from a human donor in good health (CMV status not recorded). Some clones in this sample may be carry-over from other donors' samples.

The rearrangement uses TRBV9 and TRBJ2-2, with 8 bases that match TRBD1. CDR1 SGDLS and CDR2 YYNGEE come from the germline V gene. This CDR3 comprises 15 residues. The trim removed 4 bases at V and 0 bases at J, leaving 2 bases unmatched. CDR3 DNA sequence: TGTGCCAGCAGCACGACAGGGGCGAACACCGGGGAGCTGTTTTTT. Translating it yields CASSTTGANTGELFF. Full variable domain (remainder filled in from reference TRBV9 and TRBJ2-2): DSGVTQTPKHLITATGQRVTLRCSPRSGDLSVYWYQQSLDQGLQFLIQYYNGEERAKGNILERFSAQQFPDLHSELNLSSLELGDSALYFCASSTTGANTGELFFGEGSRLTVL.

This clonotype was seen many times. The V gene is TRBV7-2, the J gene TRBJ2-1; 7 bases match TRBD2. Trimming at V came to 4 bases and at J to 4 bases, leaving 7 bases not matched to a gene. CDR3 length: 15 amino acids. CDR1 is SGHTA, CDR2 FQGNSA, per germline. CDR3 sequence reads: CASSSKAGLYNEQFF. In DNA, the CDR3 is TGTGCCAGCAGCTCGAAAGCGGGACTTTACAATGAGCAGTTCTTC.

This clonotype was counted only a few times. J is TRBJ1-2 and V is TRBV4-2, with D perhaps matching TRBD1 (6 bases). Germline V gene data show CDR1 as LGHNA and CDR2 as YNFKEQ. The CDR3 has 17 residues. The germline V and J ends were trimmed by 0 bases and 0 bases, with 14 bases remaining between them. CDR3 amino acids: CASSQDYLDSSNYGYTF. Written as DNA, the CDR3 is TGTGCCAGCAGCCAAGATTACTTGGACAGTTCTAACTATGGCTACACCTTC.

A few counts support this clonotype. Here the CDR3 reads CASSENWDYGYTF. The CDR3 DNA is TGTGCCAGCAGTGAAAACTGGGACTATGGCTACACCTTC. The rearrangement uses TRBV2 and TRBJ1-2; no definite D call. V lost 2 bases and J lost 3, with 7 bases in between. The length of the CDR3 is 13 residues. Looked up from germline, CDR1 is SNHLY and CDR2 is FYNNEI.

There are a few counts of this clonotype. V gene TRBV29-1 combines with J gene TRBJ2-7; 9 bases are shared with TRBD1. V was clipped by 5 bases and J by 1 base; unmatched bases: 6. Germline values: CDR1 SQVTM, CDR2 ANQGSEA. The CDR3 is 14 amino acids. CDR3 sequence (DNA): TGCAGCGTTTGGGGGACAGGGTTTTCCTACGAGCAGTACTTC. Translated, it gives CSVWGTGFSYEQYF.

V usage is TRBV2 and J usage is TRBJ2-1; no clear D gene. Germline V lookup: CDR1 SNHLY, CDR2 FYNNEI. The V end lost 2 bases, the J end lost 10 bases, and 9 bases lay between the germline ends. The CDR3 sequence is 12 residues long. This CDR3 is CASSEMQVEQFF. The CDR3 nucleotides are TGTGCCAGCAGTGAAATGCAGGTCGAGCAGTTCTTC.

The rearrangement joins TRBV5-4 to TRBJ1-1; no reliable D call. The CDR3 extends over 12 amino acids. Per germline, CDR1 SGHNT and CDR2 YYREEE (reference sequence). Trimming removed 7 bases at V and 3 bases at J, with 10 bases between. CDR3 protein: CASESKDTEAFF. Here the CDR3 DNA reads TGTGCCAGCGAGTCTAAGGACACTGAAGCTTTCTTT.

V gene TRBV7-9 combines with J gene TRBJ1-1, with no clear D. The CDR3 has 14 residues. The V end was cut by 5 bases, the J end by 1 base, with 11 bases between. The germline V gene has CDR1 SEHNR and CDR2 FQNEAQ (reference sequence). The CDR3 DNA reads as TGTGCCAGCAGCCCACTGAACAGGAACACTGAAGCTTTCTTT. Encoded protein: CASSPLNRNTEAFF.

The J gene is TRBJ1-2, the V gene TRBV6-5; 10 nucleotides line up with TRBD1. Germline assignment: CDR1 MNHEY and CDR2 SVGAGI. This CDR3 contains 14 residues. Trimming cost V 6 bases and J 4 bases; bases outside gene matches: 5. The CDR3 protein is CASRIRDRGYGYTF. CDR3 DNA sequence: TGTGCCAGCAGGATCCGGGACAGGGGCTATGGCTACACCTTC.

The genes are TRBV7-9 and TRBJ2-1; D is perhaps TRBD1 (6 bases). The germline gives CDR1 SEHNR, CDR2 FQNEAQ (reference sequence). The CDR3 is made up of 14 amino acids. Trimming pared 8 bases from V and 2 bases from J, leaving 13 bases between. The CDR3 here is CASSGQPAYNEQFF. CDR3 bases: TGTGCCAGCTCCGGACAGCCAGCCTACAATGAGCAGTTCTTC.

A remark on this clonotype: A single base separates this from a much larger clone, so it may be a read error. V is TRBV7-9 and J is TRBJ2-1; 9 bases are a match to TRBD2. Germline V gene lookup returns CDR1 SEHNR and CDR2 FQNEAQ (reference sequence). The CDR3 is 15 residues long. In DNA, the CDR3 is TGTGCCAACAGCTTAGCGGGAGCAACCTACAATGAGCAGTTCTTC. Its protein product is CANSLAGATYNEQFF. Looking up the rest from reference TRBV7-9 and TRBJ2-1 gives the full variable domain: DTGVSQNPRHKITKRGQNVTFRCDPISEHNRLYWYRQTLGQGPEFLTYFQNEAQLEKSRLLSDRFSAERPKGSFSTLEIQRTEQGDSAMYLCANSLAGATYNEQFFGPGTRLTVL.

This clonotype was seen many times. The chain links TRBV28 to TRBJ2-7; D perhaps matches TRBD1 (6 bases). This CDR3 has 12 amino acids. Germline CDR1 MDHEN, CDR2 SYDVKM. V lost 6 bases and J lost 3, with 9 bases in between. In DNA, the CDR3 is TGTGCCAGCAGCCTACAGGGCTACGAGCAGTACGTC. It encodes CASSLQGYEQYV.

The table lists this clonotype with many counts. The genes are TRBV7-9 and TRBJ2-7, with D maybe TRBD1 (6 bases). CDR1 is SEHNR and CDR2 is FQNEAQ in the germline V gene (reference sequence). The CDR3 totals 14 residues. The V gene lost 5 bases and the J gene lost 3 bases, with 14 bases spanning the gap. CDR3 sequence: CASSRTGSLYEQYF. Written as DNA, the CDR3 is TGTGCCAGCAGCCGAACAGGGTCCCTCTACGAGCAGTACTTC.

In the case of this clonotype: A junction end diverges from the germline sequence, so it may reflect a read error. V gene TRBV5-1 combines with J gene TRBJ1-4, with D unclear. This CDR3 is 16 amino acids long. The germline V gene has CDR1 SGHRS and CDR2 YFSETQ. In DNA form, the CDR3 reads TGCGCCAGCAGCTTGTTCCCCCCGGAAACTTATGAAAAACTGTTTTTT. This gives the protein CASSLFPPETYEKLFF.

This clonotype was recorded many times. The V call is TRBV6-2 or TRBV6-3, the J call TRBJ2-1, with D possibly being TRBD1 (6 bases). This CDR3 region has 14 residues. Germline CDR1 reads MNHEY; CDR2 reads SVGEGT. The germline V and J ends were trimmed by 0 bases and 8 bases, with 11 bases remaining between them. The CDR3 spells CASSYSTGWDEQFF. The CDR3 nucleotides read TGTGCCAGCAGTTACTCGACAGGATGGGATGAGCAGTTCTTC.

This clonotype showed up just a few times. This chain joins TRBV6-2 or TRBV6-3 and TRBJ2-1; D is unclear. Between the trimmed V and J ends, which lost 5 bases and 9 bases, there was a span of 14 bases. CDR1 is MNHEY and CDR2 is SVGEGT in the germline V gene. This CDR3 has 13 amino acids. This CDR3 reads CASSPASWGEQFF. Written as DNA, the CDR3 is TGTGCCAGCAGTCCGGCGTCCTGGGGTGAGCAGTTCTTC.

In regard to this clonotype: Just one base apart from a much larger clone, this may be a read error. The chain carries TRBV6-5 and TRBJ1-2; the D gene is possibly TRBD1 (6 bases). Trimming cost V 2 bases and J 4 bases, with 14 bases left between them. The length of the CDR3 is 15 residues. Germline CDR1 and CDR2: MNHEY and SVGAGI. This CDR3 reads CASSYRDGRGYGYTF. Here the CDR3 DNA reads TGTGCCAGCAGTTACAGAGACGGCAGGGGCTATGGCTACACCTTC.

This sequence joins TRBV7-4 and TRBJ2-7; TRBD1 is a possible D gene (6 bases). V was cut by 4 bases and J by 0 bases, with 16 bases left in between. The germline V gene encodes CDR1 SGHVT and CDR2 SQSDAQ. CDR3 length: 16 residues. CDR3 residues: CASSSATGALSYEQYF. CDR3 in DNA: TGTGCCAGCAGCTCCGCGACAGGAGCCCTCTCCTACGAGCAGTACTTC.

This clonotype has a handful of counts. This chain's CDR3 is CASSGVTASGGYNEQFF. The CDR3 DNA is TGTGCCAGCAGTGGGGTCACGGCGTCGGGGGGGTACAATGAGCAGTTCTTC. The chain combines TRBV9 with TRBJ2-1; 8 positions agree with TRBD2. CDR3 length: 17 residues. V was pared by 5 bases and J by 4 bases, with 14 bases of the junction left unmatched. Germline-derived CDR1 and CDR2 are SGDLS and YYNGEE.